The T cell receptor beta chain under discussion was sequenced for a study of cytomegalovirus exposure and HLA in healthy donors. Whole-study context: Roughly 85 million unique TCRs from HLA-typed donors made up an early data release. General study results and limits: As was reported, the classifier diagnosed cytomegalovirus status with high specificity and sensitivity. It was in a later analysis that TCR association rates were seen to vary by HLA locus, highest for DRB1 and lowest for HLA-C.

The germline CDR1 and CDR2 sequences are LGHNA and YNFKEQ. Trimming cost V 1 base and J 8 bases; bases outside gene matches: 10. This CDR3 is 17 amino acids long. 60 Vbeta and 13 Jbeta primers were used in PCR. The method was immunoSEQ multiplex PCR; TCRdb's version includes in-frame clones alone and lacks a portion of them. This sample has over 150,000 clones; approximately 80% occur once, and the top ten carry 13%. There are a few counts of this clone. What it binds is unknown. The clonotype originates from a man aged 25-45 years in good health and CMV-seropositive. The material sequenced was PBMCs. This chain uses TRBV4-2 with TRBJ2-1; 11 bases align to TRBD2. The CDR3 region is CASSQATGLAAFDEQFF. CDR3 coding DNA: TGTGCCAGCAGCCAAGCTACGGGACTAGCGGCTTTCGATGAGCAGTTCTTC.